The 2 T cell receptor beta chains reported below all come from one sample, sequenced in a study of blood T cell repertoires in COVID-19. Repertoires were generated with immunoSEQ multiplex PCR, while TCRdb's copy carries only in-frame clones and drops some. The table records about 200,000 clones, roughly 90% of them present only once. Sample: PBMCs or T cells enriched from blood (not recorded which). The receptor source for this set is a woman aged 25 to 39 who had been exposed to COVID-19.

The J gene is TRBJ1-1, the V gene TRBV3-1 (or the pseudogene TRBV3-2); D unresolved. Trimming took off 0 bases at V and 7 bases at J, with 15 bases between the two ends. The CDR3 has 15 residues. CDR1 and CDR2 (germline): LGHDT, YNNKEL (reference sequence). The DNA of the CDR3 is TGTGCCAGCAGCCAAGAGCTGAGAAACGGTTATGAAGCTTTCTTT. Its translation: CASSQELRNGYEAFF.

This clone was detected only once. The chain combines TRBV5-1 with TRBJ1-1; D gene uncertain. Between the trimmed V and J ends, which lost 4 bases and 0 bases, there was a span of 10 bases. The germline V gene encodes CDR1 SGHRS and CDR2 YFSETQ. The CDR3 totals 14 residues. CDR3 residues: CASSPGSMNTEAFF. CDR3 nucleotides: TGCGCCAGCAGCCCCGGGTCGATGAACACTGAAGCTTTCTTT. Based on the CDR3 plus reference TRBV5-1 and TRBJ1-1, the full variable domain is KAGVTQTPRYLIKTRGQQVTLSCSPISGHRSVSWYQQTPGQGLQFLFEYFSETQRNKGNFPGRFSGRQFSNSRSEMNVSTLELGDSALYLCASSPGSMNTEAFFGQGTRLTVV.